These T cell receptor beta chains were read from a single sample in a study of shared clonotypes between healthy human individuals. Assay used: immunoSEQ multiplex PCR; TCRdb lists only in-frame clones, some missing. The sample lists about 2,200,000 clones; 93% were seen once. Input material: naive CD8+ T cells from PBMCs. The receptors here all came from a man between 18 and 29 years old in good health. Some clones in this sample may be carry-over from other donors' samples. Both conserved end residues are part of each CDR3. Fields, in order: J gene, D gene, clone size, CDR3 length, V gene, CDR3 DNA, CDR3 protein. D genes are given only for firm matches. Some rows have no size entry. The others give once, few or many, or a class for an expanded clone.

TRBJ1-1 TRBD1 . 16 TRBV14 TGTGCCAGCAGCCAAGATCAGGGGGCCCCGGGGACTGAAGCTTTCTTT CASSQDQGAPGTEAFF
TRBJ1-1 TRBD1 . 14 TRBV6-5 TGTGCCAGCAGTTCGGGGACAGGGAAGACTGAAGCTTTCTTT CASSSGTGKTEAFF
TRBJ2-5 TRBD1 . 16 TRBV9 TGTGCCAGCAGCGCGCCCACGGGACAGGAGTTGGGGACCCAGTACTTC CASSAPTGQELGTQYF
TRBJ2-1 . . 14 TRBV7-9 TGTGCCAGCAGCTCGGTAATGTATGACAATGAGCAGTTCTTC CASSSVMYDNEQFF
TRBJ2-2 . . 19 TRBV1 TGCACCAGCAGCCAGATTTTAGCGGGTGGAATCGCGAACACCGGGGAGCTGTTTTTT CTSSQILAGGIANTGELFF
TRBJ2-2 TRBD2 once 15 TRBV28 TGTGCCAGCAGTTTCCTAGCGGGAAACACCGGGGAGCTGTTTTTT CASSFLAGNTGELFF
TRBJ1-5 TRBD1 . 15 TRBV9 TGTGCCAGCAGCGGGACAGGCGATAGCAATCAGCCCCAGCATTTT CASSGTGDSNQPQHF
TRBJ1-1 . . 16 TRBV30 TGTGCCTGGATTGAAGGGCCTGTTTACATGAACACTGAAGCTTTCTTT CAWIEGPVYMNTEAFF
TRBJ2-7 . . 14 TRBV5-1 TGCGCCAGCAGCTTTGGCGCGGAGACCTACGAGCAGTACTTC CASSFGAETYEQYF
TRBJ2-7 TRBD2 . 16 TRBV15 TGTGCCACCAGCAGAGATCCGCTAGCGGGAGGGTACGAGCAGTACTTC CATSRDPLAGGYEQYF